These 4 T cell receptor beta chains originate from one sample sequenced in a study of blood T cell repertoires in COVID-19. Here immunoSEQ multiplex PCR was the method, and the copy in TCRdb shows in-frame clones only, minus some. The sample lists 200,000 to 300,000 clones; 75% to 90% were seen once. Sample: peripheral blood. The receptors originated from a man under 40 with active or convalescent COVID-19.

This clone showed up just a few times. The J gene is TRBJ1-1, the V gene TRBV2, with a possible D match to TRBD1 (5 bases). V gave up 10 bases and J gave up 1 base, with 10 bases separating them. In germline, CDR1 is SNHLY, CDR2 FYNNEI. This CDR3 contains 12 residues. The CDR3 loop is CAIGGENTEAFF. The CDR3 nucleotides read TGTGCCATCGGGGGGGAGAACACTGAAGCTTTCTTT.

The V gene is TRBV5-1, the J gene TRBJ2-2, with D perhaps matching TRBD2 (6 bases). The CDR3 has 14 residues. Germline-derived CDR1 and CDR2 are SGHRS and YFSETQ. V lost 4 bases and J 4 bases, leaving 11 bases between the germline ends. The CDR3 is CASSPTSITGELFF. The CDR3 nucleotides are TGCGCCAGCAGCCCAACTAGCATCACCGGGGAGCTGTTTTTT.

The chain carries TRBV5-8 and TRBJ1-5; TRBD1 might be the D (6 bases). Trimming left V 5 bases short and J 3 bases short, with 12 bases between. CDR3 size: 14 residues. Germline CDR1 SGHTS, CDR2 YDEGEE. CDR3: CASRRGHYNQPQHF. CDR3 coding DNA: TGTGCCAGCAGACGGGGACATTACAATCAGCCCCAGCATTTT.

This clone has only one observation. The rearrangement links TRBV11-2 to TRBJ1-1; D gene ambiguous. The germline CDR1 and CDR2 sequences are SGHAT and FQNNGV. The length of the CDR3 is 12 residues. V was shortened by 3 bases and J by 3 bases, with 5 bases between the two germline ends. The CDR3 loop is CASSFGDTEAFF. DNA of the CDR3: TGTGCCAGCAGCTTCGGGGACACTGAAGCTTTCTTT.